The 7 T cell receptor beta chains below were found in one sample sequenced in a study of blood T cell repertoires in COVID-19. The method was immunoSEQ multiplex PCR; TCRdb's version includes in-frame clones alone and lacks a portion of them. The sample shows 130,000 or so clones, around 80% of them seen only once. Sequencing was done on a sample of peripheral blood. These receptors all stem from a man in his sixties with active or convalescent COVID-19.

The gene calls are TRBV21-1 and TRBJ1-5; the listed D gene, TRBD1, was not tested against the DNA. TRBV21-1 is a known pseudogene. This CDR3 contains 16 residues. CDR3 sequence reads: CASRDRVTAGNQPQHF. CDR3 DNA: TGTGCCAGCAGGGACAGGGTAACAGCGGGCAATCAGCCCCAGCATTTT.

The chain links TRBV19 to TRBJ1-5; TRBD1 agrees at 7 bases. CDR1 LNHDA and CDR2 SQIVND come from the germline V gene (reference sequence). The V and J ends lost 4 bases and 0 bases, in that order; junction bases with no gene match: 9. The CDR3 totals 17 residues. CDR3 protein: CASSTRLGTVSNQPQHF. The CDR3 DNA reads as TGTGCCAGTAGTACCCGCCTCGGGACAGTTAGCAATCAGCCCCAGCATTTT.

The chain employs TRBV28 and TRBJ1-2, with D perhaps matching TRBD1 (6 bases). The V gene's germline CDR1 is MDHEN and CDR2 SYDVKM. V gave up 6 bases and J gave up 4 bases, with 15 bases separating them. CDR3 length: 14 residues. CDR3 sequence (DNA): TGTGCCAGCAGGGAACAGGGAGGGGGCTATGGCTACACCTTC. Translating it yields CASREQGGGYGYTF.

The chain uses TRBV2 and TRBJ1-4, with a possible D match to TRBD1 (5 bases). Trimming shortened V by 5 bases and J by 12 bases, and 19 bases separated the two germline ends. The CDR3 runs 14 residues. Germline loops: CDR1 SNHLY, CDR2 FYNNEI. CDR3 DNA: TGTGCCAGCAGTTCTCGGCAAATGGCAGGGCAACTGTTTTTT. It translates to CASSSRQMAGQLFF.

The rearrangement uses TRBV30 and TRBJ2-5; possibly TRBD2 for D (6 bases). V gave up 2 bases and J gave up 4 bases, with 17 bases separating them. The CDR3 runs 15 residues. Germline assignment: CDR1 GTSNPN and CDR2 SVGIG (reference sequence). CDR3 bases: TGTGCCTGGAGTACTACAAGCGGGCAGGTAGAGACCCAGTACTTC. Amino acids: CAWSTTSGQVETQYF.

The chain uses TRBV18 and TRBJ1-4; D is perhaps TRBD1 (5 bases). CDR1 KGHSH and CDR2 LQKENI come from the germline V gene. Trimming took 6 bases from V and 5 from J, leaving 10 bases between them. The CDR3 is 13 residues long. CDR3 region: CASSDSLNEKLFF. The DNA for the CDR3 is TGTGCCAGCTCCGACAGCTTAAATGAAAAACTGTTTTTT.

This clone was seen only once. The CDR3 sequence is CASSSTRGGRPQHF. The CDR3 nucleotides are TGTGCCAGCAGTTCGACCAGGGGTGGTCGGCCCCAGCATTTT. V is TRBV28 and J is TRBJ1-5; weak D call: TRBD1 (6 bases). Germline CDR1 is MDHEN and CDR2 is SYDVKM. The CDR3 has 14 amino acids. V was cut by 4 bases and J by 9 bases, with 16 bases left in between.